A single sample is the source of the 9 T cell receptor beta chains below, sequenced in a study of blood T cell repertoires in COVID-19 (dated by TCRdb to 2018 to 2021). Receptor amplification or capture employed the immunoSEQ multiplex PCR assay. TCRdb re-hosts the immuneACCESS table, in-frame sequences only. Its copies lack some clones; in the studies checked, an unresolved V gene accounts for under half of them, and the cause for the rest is not known. This sample has approximately 46,000 clones in its table, and around 90% of those were observed once. Around 6.4% of the sample is taken by the ten largest. The sequenced sample consisted of peripheral blood. These receptors were collected from a man aged 65-85 years with active COVID-19.

The chain uses TRBV18 and TRBJ2-1; D might be TRBD1 (7 bases). Trimming removed 6 bases at V and 7 bases at J, with 13 bases between. Germline assignment: CDR1 KGHSH and CDR2 LQKENI. The CDR3 has 13 amino acids. The CDR3: CASSGQEGNEQFF. CDR3 sequence (DNA): TGTGCCAGCTCCGGACAGGAGGGGAATGAGCAGTTCTTC.

This clone was counted between two and nine times. The J gene is TRBJ2-2, the V gene TRBV2, with TRBD1 identical over 7 bases. Trimming cost V 7 bases and J 0 bases; bases outside gene matches: 5. There are 15 residues in the CDR3. Germline V gives CDR1 SNHLY, CDR2 FYNNEI. Written as DNA, the CDR3 is TGTGCCAGCACCTTAGGGACAGCGAACACCGGGGAGCTGTTTTTT. Amino acid sequence: CASTLGTANTGELFF.

CDR3 DNA sequence: TGCGCCAGCAGTGAGCAGGGGGCTGGTGAGCAGTTCTTC. Translated, it gives CASSEQGAGEQFF. V usage is TRBV10-1 and J usage is TRBJ2-1; 8 nucleotides match TRBD1. CDR1 and CDR2 (germline): WNHNN, SYGVQD (reference sequence). V trimming: 2 bases; J trimming: 9 bases; junction bases outside the gene matches: 3. This CDR3 contains 13 residues.

J is TRBJ2-7 and V is TRBV11-2; 9 bases are shared with TRBD2. CDR1 is SGHAT, CDR2 FQNNGV, per germline. V gave up 1 base and J gave up 1 base; unmatched junction bases: 2. The CDR3 length is 15 residues. This chain's CDR3 is CASSLGLAGSYEQYF. Here the CDR3 DNA reads TGTGCCAGCAGCTTAGGGCTAGCGGGGTCCTACGAGCAGTACTTC. The full variable domain, its missing parts supplied by reference TRBV11-2 and TRBJ2-7, is EAGVAQSPRYKIIEKRQSVAFWCNPISGHATLYWYQQILGQGPKLLIQFQNNGVVDDSQLPKDRFSAERLKGVDSTLKIQPAKLEDSAVYLCASSLGLAGSYEQYFGPGTRLTVT.

The chain recombines TRBV5-8 with TRBJ1-2; possibly TRBD1 for D (5 bases). Germline V CDR1 and CDR2: SGHTS, YDEGEE. This CDR3 comprises 13 residues. The germline V and J ends were trimmed by 0 bases and 5 bases, with 8 bases remaining between them. The CDR3 region is CASSLAGYYGYTF. The CDR3 DNA sequence: TGTGCCAGCAGCTTGGCAGGGTATTATGGCTACACCTTC.

The rearrangement links TRBV7-8 to TRBJ2-4; 7 bases agree with TRBD2. This CDR3 spans 15 amino acids. The V segment lost 0 bases and the J segment 4 bases; nucleotides outside the gene matches: 3. The germline gives CDR1 SGHVS, CDR2 FQNEAQ. The CDR3 loop reads CASSLASGVKNIQYF. CDR3 sequence (DNA): TGTGCCAGCAGCTTAGCGAGCGGGGTTAAAAACATTCAGTACTTC. The full variable domain, with the rest looked up from reference TRBV7-8 and TRBJ2-4, is GAGVSQSPRYKVAKRGQDVALRCDPISGHVSLFWYQQALGQGPEFLTYFQNEAQLDKSGLPSDRFFAERPEGSVSTLKIQRTQQEDSAVYLCASSLASGVKNIQYFGAGTRLSVL.

This clone has only one observation. The V and J genes are TRBV19 and TRBJ1-5; tentative D call: TRBD1 (6 bases). From germline, CDR1 is LNHDA and CDR2 SQIVND (reference sequence). The CDR3 is 14 residues long. V was trimmed by 5 bases and J by 1 base, leaving 9 bases between them. This CDR3 is CASSPRGSNQPQHF. In DNA, the CDR3 is TGTGCCAGTAGTCCCAGGGGCAGCAATCAGCCCCAGCATTTT.

The rearrangement links TRBV6-7 to TRBJ1-4; 11 nucleotides align to TRBD1. TRBV6-7 is an ORF for which the function is uncertain. V lost 7 bases, J lost 0 bases, and 7 bases stayed unmatched. This CDR3 is 17 amino acids long. As DNA, the CDR3 is TGTGCCAGCATCGGACAGGGGGCACTTGCAACTAATGAAAAACTGTTTTTT. Protein: CASIGQGALATNEKLFF.

The chain couples TRBV5-4 to TRBJ2-7, with 10 bases identical to TRBD2. This CDR3 has 15 amino acids. V lost 4 bases and J lost 1; bases outside the gene matches: 5. CDR1 SGHNT and CDR2 YYREEE come from the germline V gene (reference sequence). DNA for the CDR3: TGTGCCAGCAGCCCCGGGACTAGCGTTTCCTACGAGCAGTACTTC. Protein product: CASSPGTSVSYEQYF.